This TCR beta chain was obtained from a study of blood T cells in healthy people across ages. The study's findings and limits: Percentage of naive T cells showed a strong correlation with TCR beta diversity.

Trimming took 5 bases from V and 1 from J, leaving 20 bases between them. CDR1 and CDR2 (germline): SGHVS, FQNEAQ. The CDR3 has 17 amino acids. A remark on this clonotype: Its cognate antigen is unknown.

Primers used in a second PCR of roughly 6 to 11 cycles were a sample-barcoded 5' primer and a J-beta primer mix. TCRdb analysed the 5' RACE reads with MiXCR anew, one entry per CDR3 protein. This repertoire shows about 560,000 distinct CDR3 sequences, 25% to 35% found once; its top ten account for approximately 3.3%. The sample was also reused in another study, on T cells of mothers and their children.

V usage is TRBV7-8 and J usage is TRBJ1-1; D uncertain. The origin of this receptor is a boy aged 2-15 years in good health. Material: blood. The DNA of the CDR3 is TGTGCCAGCAGCCCCGCTTGGCGGGCGCGGGGGAACACTGAAGCTTTCTTT. It yields the protein CASSPAWRARGNTEAFF.